This T cell receptor beta chain derives from a study of CD8 T cells in ankylosing spondylitis. The study, taken as a whole, reports: In ankylosing spondylitis blood, a motif of seven to nine highly homologous TCR beta variants appeared characteristic.

This CDR3 has 15 residues. Germline V gene lookup returns CDR1 LNHNV and CDR2 YYDKDF (reference sequence). V lost 5 bases and J 1 base, leaving 13 bases between the germline ends. One entry per CDR3 protein, called by TCRdb with MiXCR from the 5' RACE reads. The sample lists about 340,000 distinct CDR3 sequences, approximately 8.2% occurring once. This clonotype was observed a few times. Antigen specificity is unknown. Input material: blood, either unsorted or a sorted T cell fraction (not recorded which). The rearrangement uses TRBV15 and TRBJ2-3; possible D gene TRBD2, 6 bases. The clonotype comes from a male donor with ankylosing spondylitis. The CDR3 spells CATSAAGWGTDTQYF. In nucleotides, the CDR3 is TGTGCCACCAGCGCGGCGGGGTGGGGCACAGATACGCAGTATTTT.